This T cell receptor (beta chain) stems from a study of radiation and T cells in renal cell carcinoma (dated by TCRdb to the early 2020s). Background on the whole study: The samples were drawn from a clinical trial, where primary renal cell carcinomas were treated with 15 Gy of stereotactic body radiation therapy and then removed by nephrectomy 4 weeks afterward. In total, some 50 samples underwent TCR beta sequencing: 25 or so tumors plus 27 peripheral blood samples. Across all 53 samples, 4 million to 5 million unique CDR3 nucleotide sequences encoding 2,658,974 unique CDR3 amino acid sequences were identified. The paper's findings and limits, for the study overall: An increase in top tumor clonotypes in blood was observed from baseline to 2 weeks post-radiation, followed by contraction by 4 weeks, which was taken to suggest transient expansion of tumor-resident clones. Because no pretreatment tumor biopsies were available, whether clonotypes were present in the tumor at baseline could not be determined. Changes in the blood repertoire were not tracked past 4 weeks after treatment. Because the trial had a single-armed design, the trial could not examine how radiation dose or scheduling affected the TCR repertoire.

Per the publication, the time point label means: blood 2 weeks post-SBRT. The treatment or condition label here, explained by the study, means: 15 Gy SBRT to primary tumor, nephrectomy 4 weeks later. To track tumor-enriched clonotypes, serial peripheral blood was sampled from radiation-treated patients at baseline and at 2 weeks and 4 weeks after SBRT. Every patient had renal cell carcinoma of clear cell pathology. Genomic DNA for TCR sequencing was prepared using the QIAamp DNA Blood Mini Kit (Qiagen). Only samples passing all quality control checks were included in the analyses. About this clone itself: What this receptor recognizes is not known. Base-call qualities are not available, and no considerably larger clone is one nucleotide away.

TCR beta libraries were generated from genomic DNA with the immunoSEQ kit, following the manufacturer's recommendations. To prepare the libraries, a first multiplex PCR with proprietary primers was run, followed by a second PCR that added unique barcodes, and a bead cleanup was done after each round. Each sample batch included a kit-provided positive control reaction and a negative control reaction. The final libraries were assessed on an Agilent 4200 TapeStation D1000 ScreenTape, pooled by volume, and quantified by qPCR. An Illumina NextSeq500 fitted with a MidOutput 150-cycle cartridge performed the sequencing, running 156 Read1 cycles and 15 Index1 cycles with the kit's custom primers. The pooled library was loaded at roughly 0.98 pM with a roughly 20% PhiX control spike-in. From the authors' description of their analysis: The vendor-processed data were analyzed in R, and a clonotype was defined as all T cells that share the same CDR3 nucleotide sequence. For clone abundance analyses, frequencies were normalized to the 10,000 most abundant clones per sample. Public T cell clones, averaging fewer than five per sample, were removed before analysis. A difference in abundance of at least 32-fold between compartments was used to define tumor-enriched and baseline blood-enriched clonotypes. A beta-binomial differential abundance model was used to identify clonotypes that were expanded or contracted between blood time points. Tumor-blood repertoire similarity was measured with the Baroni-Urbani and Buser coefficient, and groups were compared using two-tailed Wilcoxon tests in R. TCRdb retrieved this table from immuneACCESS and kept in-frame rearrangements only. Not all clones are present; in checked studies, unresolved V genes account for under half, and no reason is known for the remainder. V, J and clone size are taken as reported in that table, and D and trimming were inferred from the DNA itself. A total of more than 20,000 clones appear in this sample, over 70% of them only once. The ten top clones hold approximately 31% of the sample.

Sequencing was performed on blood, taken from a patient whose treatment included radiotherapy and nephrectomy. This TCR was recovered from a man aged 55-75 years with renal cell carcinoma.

This receptor carries the CDR3 CASSLYSGSSDTQYF. The nucleotides are TGCGCCAGCAGCTTGTATAGCGGGAGTTCAGATACGCAGTATTTT. The chain joins TRBV5-1 to TRBJ2-3, and 9 junction bases match TRBD2. The CDR3 runs 15 amino acids, cysteine and phenylalanine included. The CDR3 DNA has 45 bases and is translated from base 1. Based on the germline V gene, the CDR1 and CDR2 sequences are SGHRS and YFSETQ. The junction shows trimming of 1 base on V and 4 bases on J, and the gene matches do not reach 4 bases of it.